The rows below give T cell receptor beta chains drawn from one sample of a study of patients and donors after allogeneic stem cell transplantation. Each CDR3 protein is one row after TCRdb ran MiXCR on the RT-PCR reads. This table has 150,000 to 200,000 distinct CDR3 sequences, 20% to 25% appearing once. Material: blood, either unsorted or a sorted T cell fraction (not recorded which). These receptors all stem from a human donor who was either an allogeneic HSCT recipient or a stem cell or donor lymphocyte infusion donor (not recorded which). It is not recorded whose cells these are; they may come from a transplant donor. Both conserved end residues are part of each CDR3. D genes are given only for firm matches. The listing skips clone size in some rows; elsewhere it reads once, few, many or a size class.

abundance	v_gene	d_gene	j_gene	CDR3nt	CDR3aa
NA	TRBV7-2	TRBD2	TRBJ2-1	TGTGCCAGCAGCTTAGGGACTAGCGGGGGTGAGCAGTTCTTC	CASSLGTSGGEQFF
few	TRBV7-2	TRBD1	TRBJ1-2	TGTGCCAGCAGCATTAGCGCAGACAGGGATGGCTACACCTTC	CASSISADRDGYTF
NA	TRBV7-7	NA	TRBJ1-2	TGTGCCAGCAGCAGGGATCGGGATGGCGGCTACACCTTC	CASSRDRDGGYTF
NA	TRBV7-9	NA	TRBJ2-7	TGTGCCAGCAGCTTAGTTTCCGTGGGACACCATCAAATCTACGAGCAGTACTTC	CASSLVSVGHHQIYEQYF
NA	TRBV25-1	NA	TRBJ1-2	TGTGCCAGCAGTGAATTGAGGCCGAACTATGGCTACACCTTC	CASSELRPNYGYTF
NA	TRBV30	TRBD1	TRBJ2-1	TGTGCCTGGGACCAGGGGGCGCGAGATGAGCAGTTCTTC	CAWDQGARDEQFF
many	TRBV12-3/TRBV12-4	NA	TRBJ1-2	TGTGCCAGCAGTTTCTCCGGCAGGGTTAACTATGGCTACACCTTC	CASSFSGRVNYGYTF
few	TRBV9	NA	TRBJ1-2	TGTGCCAGCAGCGTCCAAGGGGGAGCTAACTATGGCTACACCTTC	CASSVQGGANYGYTF
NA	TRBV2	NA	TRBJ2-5	TGTGCCAGCAGTGAGGGGGAGCCCTACTTGGGGAAGACCCAGTACTTC	CASSEGEPYLGKTQYF
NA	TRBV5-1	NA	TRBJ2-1	TGCGCCAGCGCCGGATTGACGGGGAACTACAATGAGCAGTTCTTC	CASAGLTGNYNEQFF
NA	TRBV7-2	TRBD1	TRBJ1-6	TGTGCCAGCAGCTTAGCCGGGACAGGGTCAGGTCCCCTCCACTTT	CASSLAGTGSGPLHF
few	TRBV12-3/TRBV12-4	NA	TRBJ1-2	TGTGCCAGCAGTTTAGGGACTCTCTCCAGGGGCTACACCTTC	CASSLGTLSRGYTF
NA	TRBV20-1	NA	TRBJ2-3	TGCAGTGCTCGGGATTTCCTTAGCACAGATACGCAGTATTTT	CSARDFLSTDTQYF
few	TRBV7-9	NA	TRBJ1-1	TGTGCCAGCAGCTTAGGGGGGACACTGAACACTGAAGCTTTCTTT	CASSLGGTLNTEAFF
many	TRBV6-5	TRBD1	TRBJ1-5	TGTGCCAGCAGTGAGACAGGGGCTCAGCCCCAGCATTTT	CASSETGAQPQHF
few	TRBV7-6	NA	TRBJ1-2	TGTGCCAGCAGCCCAAGAGTCCTCCGGGCGCGGTATGGCTACACCTTC	CASSPRVLRARYGYTF
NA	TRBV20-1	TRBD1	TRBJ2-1	TGCAGTGCTAGACCGAGCTCCGGGACAGGGGATTACAATGAGCAGTTCTTC	CSARPSSGTGDYNEQFF
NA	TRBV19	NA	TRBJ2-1	TGTGCCAGTAGTTCGGTCTACAATGAGCAGTTCTTC	CASSSVYNEQFF
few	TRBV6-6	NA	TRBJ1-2	TGTGCCAGCAGTTACTGGGGCTACACCTTC	CASSYWGYTF
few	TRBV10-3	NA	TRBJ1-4	TGTGCCATCAGTGAATTCGGGGCGGGTGAAAAACTGTTTTTT	CAISEFGAGEKLFF
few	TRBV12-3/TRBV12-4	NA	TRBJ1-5	TGTGCCAGCAGTCCAAACCCCTATAGCAATCAGCCCCAGCATTTT	CASSPNPYSNQPQHF
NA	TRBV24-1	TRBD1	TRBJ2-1	TGTGCCACCAGGAGCGACAGGGGGCCTAAGCAGTTCTTC	CATRSDRGPKQFF
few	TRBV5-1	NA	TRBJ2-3	TGCGCCAGCCGCCTGGGCAGGGCGGGCCTAGATACGCAGTATTTT	CASRLGRAGLDTQYF
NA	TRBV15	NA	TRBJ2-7	TGTGCCACCAGCAGAGATTCTGCTGTGGTAGCGGCCCCCTACGAGCAGTACTTC	CATSRDSAVVAAPYEQYF
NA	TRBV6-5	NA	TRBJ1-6	TGTGCCAGCAGTTATCGGACCGACGATTCACCCCTCCACTTT	CASSYRTDDSPLHF
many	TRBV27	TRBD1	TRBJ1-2	TGTGCCAGCAGTCCGCAAGACAGGGGCTCTTCCTATGGCTACACCTTC	CASSPQDRGSSYGYTF
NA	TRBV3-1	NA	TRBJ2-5	TGTGCCAGCAGCGGTCAGCTAGGGGGTCCGCGTCAAGAGACCCAGTACTTC	CASSGQLGGPRQETQYF
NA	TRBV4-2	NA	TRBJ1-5	TGTGCCAGCAGCCAAGATTATTCGGGGGACGGGAATCAGCCCCAGCATTTT	CASSQDYSGDGNQPQHF
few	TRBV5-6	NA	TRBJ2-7	TGTGCCAGCAGCTTAATCTACGAGCAGTACTTC	CASSLIYEQYF
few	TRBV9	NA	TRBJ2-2	TGTGCCAGCAGCGTAGCTTCCAAGAACACCGGGGAGCTGTTTTTT	CASSVASKNTGELFF
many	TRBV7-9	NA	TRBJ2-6	TGTGCCAGCAGCTTTCAAGGGGCGGCCAACGTCCTGACTTTC	CASSFQGAANVLTF
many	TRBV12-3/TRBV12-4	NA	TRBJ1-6	TGTGCCAGCAGTCTAGACAGTTATTCACCCCTCCACTTT	CASSLDSYSPLHF
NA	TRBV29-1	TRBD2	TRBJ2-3	TGCAGCGTTGCCCCACCGGGACTAGACTCATCAGATACGCAGTATTTT	CSVAPPGLDSSDTQYF
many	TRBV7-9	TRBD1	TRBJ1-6	TGTGCCAGCAGCTCCCCCACGGGGACAGGACTTTATAATTCACCCCTCCACTTT	CASSSPTGTGLYNSPLHF
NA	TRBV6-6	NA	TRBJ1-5	TGTGCCAGCATGAAGTATAGCAATCAGCCCCAGCATTTT	CASMKYSNQPQHF
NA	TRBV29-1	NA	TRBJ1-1	TGCAGCGTTGAGAACAAGGAAGGCACTGAAGCTTTCTTT	CSVENKEGTEAFF
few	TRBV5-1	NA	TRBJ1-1	TGCGCCAGCAGCTTGAACTGGAGGACAACTGAAGCTTTCTTT	CASSLNWRTTEAFF
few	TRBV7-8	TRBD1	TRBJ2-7	TGTGCCAGCAGCTTATCACCGGGACAGGGCTCCTACGAGCAGTACTTC	CASSLSPGQGSYEQYF
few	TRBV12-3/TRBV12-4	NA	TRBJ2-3	TGTGCCAGCAGCCCGGACACCTCCCGCACGGATACGCAGTATTTT	CASSPDTSRTDTQYF
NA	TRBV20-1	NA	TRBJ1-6	TGCAGTGCTCCAACGACAGCCCCTCCATCCCCCCTCCACTTT	CSAPTTAPPSPLHF